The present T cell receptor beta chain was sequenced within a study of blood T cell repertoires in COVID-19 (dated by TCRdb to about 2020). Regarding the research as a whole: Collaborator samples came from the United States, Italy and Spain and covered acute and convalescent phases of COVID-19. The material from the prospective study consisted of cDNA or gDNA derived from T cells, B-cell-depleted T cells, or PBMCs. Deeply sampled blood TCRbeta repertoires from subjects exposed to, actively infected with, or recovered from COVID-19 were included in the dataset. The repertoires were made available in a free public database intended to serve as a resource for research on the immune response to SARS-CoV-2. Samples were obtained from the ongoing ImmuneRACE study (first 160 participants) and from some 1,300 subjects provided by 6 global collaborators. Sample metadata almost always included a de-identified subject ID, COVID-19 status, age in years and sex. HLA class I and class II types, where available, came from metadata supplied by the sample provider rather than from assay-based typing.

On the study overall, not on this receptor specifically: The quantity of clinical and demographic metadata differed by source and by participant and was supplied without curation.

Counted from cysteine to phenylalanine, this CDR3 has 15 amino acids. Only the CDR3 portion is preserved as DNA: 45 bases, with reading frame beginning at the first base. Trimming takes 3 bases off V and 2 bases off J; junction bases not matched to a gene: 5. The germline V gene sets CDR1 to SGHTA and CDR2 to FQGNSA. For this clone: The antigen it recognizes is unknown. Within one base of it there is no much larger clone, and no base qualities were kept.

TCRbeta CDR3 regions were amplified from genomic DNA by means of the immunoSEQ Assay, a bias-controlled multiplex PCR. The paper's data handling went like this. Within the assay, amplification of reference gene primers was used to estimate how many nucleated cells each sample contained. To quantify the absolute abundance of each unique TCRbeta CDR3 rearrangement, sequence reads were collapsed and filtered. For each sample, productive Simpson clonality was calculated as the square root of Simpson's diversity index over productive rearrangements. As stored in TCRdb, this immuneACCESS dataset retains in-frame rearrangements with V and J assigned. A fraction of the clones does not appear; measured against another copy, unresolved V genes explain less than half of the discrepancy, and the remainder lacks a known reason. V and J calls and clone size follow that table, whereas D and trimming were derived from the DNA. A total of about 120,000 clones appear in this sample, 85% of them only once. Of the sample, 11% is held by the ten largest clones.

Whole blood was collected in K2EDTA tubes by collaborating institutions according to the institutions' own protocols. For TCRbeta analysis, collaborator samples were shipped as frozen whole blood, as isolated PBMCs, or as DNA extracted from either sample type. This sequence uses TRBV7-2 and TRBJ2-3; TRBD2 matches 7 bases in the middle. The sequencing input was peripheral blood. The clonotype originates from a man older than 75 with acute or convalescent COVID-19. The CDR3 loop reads CASSLGGGVTDTQYF. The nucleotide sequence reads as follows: TGTGCCAGCAGCTTGGGGGGGGGAGTCACAGATACGCAGTATTTT.